This T cell receptor (beta chain) originates from a study of blood T cell repertoires in COVID-19. About the research overall: Samples of COVID-19 (acute and convalescent) were obtained from the United States, Italy and Spain. Nucleic acid was either cDNA or gDNA, and it came from T cells, B-cell-depleted T cells, or PBMCs.

TCRdb's table, derived via immunoSEQ multiplex PCR, lists solely in-frame clones and lacks some. This sample has approximately 250,000 clones, with under 95% found just once. Exposed volunteers were people who met a COVID-19 case within 2 weeks before study entry. In germline, CDR1 is LGHNA, CDR2 YSLEER. The CDR3 contains 16 residues. The junction had 9 bases not matched to a gene; V was cut back by 0 bases and J by 9 bases. The specimen was PBMCs or T cells enriched from blood (not recorded which). The receptor was isolated from a man aged 35-49 years who had been exposed to COVID-19. J is TRBJ2-1 and V is TRBV4-3, with 9 positions matching TRBD2. The CDR3 protein is CASSQDGRGGVLEQFF. As DNA, the CDR3 is TGCGCCAGCAGCCAAGATGGGCGGGGGGGAGTGCTTGAGCAGTTCTTC.